These T cell receptor beta chains were read from a single sample in a study of beta chain features in type 1 diabetes. Using immunoSEQ multiplex PCR, the repertoire was profiled, and TCRdb retains in-frame clones only, with some absent. The table has roughly 300,000 clones, approximately 15% seen once. Sequenced input: central memory CD4+ T cells from blood. Receptor source: a man aged 30 to 39 in good health. Both conserved end residues are part of each CDR3. The D gene is left open where the match is weak. The size field is filled for only some rows; it gives once, few, many or a size class.

v_gene,d_gene,j_gene,abundance,CDR3aa,CDR3nt
TRBV4-3,NA,TRBJ1-4,NA,CASSQVGGGSTNEKLFF,TGCGCCAGCAGCCAAGTGGGGGGGGGCTCGACTAATGAAAAACTGTTTTTT
TRBV28,NA,TRBJ2-6,few,CASTERLGMSSGANVLTF,TGTGCCAGCACCGAGCGGCTAGGGATGAGCTCTGGGGCCAACGTCCTGACTTTC
TRBV10-3,NA,TRBJ1-5,NA,CAISDNWRGGNQPQHF,TGTGCCATCAGTGATAATTGGAGGGGCGGCAATCAGCCCCAGCATTTT
TRBV29-1,TRBD2,TRBJ2-2,few,CSVRGASGRAGELFF,TGCAGCGTCCGAGGGGCTAGCGGGAGGGCCGGGGAGCTGTTTTTT
TRBV13,NA,TRBJ2-7,few,CASSLFGQGGGEQYF,TGTGCCAGCAGCTTGTTTGGTCAGGGTGGGGGCGAGCAGTACTTC
TRBV28,NA,TRBJ2-4,few,CASSLFPLTRGAKNIQYF,TGTGCCAGCAGTTTATTTCCCTTAACTCGTGGTGCCAAAAACATTCAGTACTTC
TRBV2,NA,TRBJ2-5,NA,CASQLGHLRETQYF,TGTGCCAGCCAACTAGGACACCTACGGGAGACCCAGTACTTC
TRBV5-1,NA,TRBJ2-3,NA,CASSRGTATDTQYF,TGCGCCAGCAGCCGAGGGACCGCCACAGATACGCAGTATTTT
TRBV11-2,TRBD1,TRBJ1-6,NA,CASSSATGYNSPLHF,TGTGCCAGCAGCTCAGCGACAGGGTATAATTCACCCCTCCACTTT
TRBV7-9,NA,TRBJ1-2,few,CASSFTGPNGYTF,TGTGCCAGCAGCTTCACAGGGCCTAATGGCTACACCTTC